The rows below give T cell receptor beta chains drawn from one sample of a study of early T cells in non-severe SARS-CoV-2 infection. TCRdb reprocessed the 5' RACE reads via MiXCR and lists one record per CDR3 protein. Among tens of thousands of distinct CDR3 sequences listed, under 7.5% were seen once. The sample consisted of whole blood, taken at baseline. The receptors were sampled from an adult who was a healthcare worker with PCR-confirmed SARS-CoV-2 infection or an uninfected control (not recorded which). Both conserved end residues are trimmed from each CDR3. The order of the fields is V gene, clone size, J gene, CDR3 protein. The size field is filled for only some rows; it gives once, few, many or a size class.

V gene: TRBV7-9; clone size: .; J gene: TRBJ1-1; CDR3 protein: ASSSWDRQNTEAF
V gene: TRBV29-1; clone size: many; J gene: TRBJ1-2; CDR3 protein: SVGGRVYGYT
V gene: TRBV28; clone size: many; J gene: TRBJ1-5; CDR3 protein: ASSLSGISNQPQH
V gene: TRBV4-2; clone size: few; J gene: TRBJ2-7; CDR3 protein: ASSQDNSINYEQY
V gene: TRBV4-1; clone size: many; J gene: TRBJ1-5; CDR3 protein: ASSQPTGRSSNQPQH
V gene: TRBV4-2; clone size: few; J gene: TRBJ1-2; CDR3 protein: ASSQDRKSGYT
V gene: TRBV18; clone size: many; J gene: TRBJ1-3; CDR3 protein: ASSTDRDSGNTIY
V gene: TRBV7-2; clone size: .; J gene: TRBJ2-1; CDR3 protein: ASSPEGTSGEQF
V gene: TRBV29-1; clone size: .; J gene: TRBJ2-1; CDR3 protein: SVEDLGTGSYNEQF
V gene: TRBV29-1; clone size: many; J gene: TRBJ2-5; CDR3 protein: SVEGESIRETQY
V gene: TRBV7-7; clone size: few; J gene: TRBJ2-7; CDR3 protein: ASSLSPESYEQY
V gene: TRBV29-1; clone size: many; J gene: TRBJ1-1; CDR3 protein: SVAPGTYTEAF
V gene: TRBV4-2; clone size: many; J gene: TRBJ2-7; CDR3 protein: ASSQDLRGGDEQY
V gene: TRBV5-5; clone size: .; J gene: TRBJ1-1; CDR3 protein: ASSLLAGTELKAF
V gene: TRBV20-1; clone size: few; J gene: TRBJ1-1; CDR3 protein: SASGTGGWGTEAF
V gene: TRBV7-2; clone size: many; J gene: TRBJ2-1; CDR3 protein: ASSLSGFNEQF
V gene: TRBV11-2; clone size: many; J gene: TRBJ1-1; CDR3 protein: ASRPFPGTEAF
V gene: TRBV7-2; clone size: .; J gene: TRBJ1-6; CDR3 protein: ASSLVGDSYNSPLH
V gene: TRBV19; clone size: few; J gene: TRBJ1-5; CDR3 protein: ASRTTGAGNQPQH
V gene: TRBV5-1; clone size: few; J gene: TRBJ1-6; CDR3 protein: ASSSQGTGNSPLH
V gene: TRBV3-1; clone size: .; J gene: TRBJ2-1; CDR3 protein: ASSHRQGGVTALYNEQF
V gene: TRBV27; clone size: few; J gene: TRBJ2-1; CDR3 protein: ASSSSAGARNEQF
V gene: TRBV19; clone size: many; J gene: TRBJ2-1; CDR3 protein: ASSIQLAGGNEQF
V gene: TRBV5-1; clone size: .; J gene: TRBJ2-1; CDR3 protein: ASSLSGRGYDNEQF
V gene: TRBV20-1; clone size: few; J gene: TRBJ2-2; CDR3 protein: SLRAGNTGELF
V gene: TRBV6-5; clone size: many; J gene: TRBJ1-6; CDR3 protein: ASSFFPGQGESPLH
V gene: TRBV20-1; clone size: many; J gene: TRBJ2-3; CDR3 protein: SAYRTSGGFTDTQY
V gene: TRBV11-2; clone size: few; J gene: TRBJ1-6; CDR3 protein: ASSLYGGISPLH
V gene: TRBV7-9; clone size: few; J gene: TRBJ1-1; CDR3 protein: ASSGDLNTEAF
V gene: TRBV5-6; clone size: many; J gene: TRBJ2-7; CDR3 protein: ASSYNLGSYEQY
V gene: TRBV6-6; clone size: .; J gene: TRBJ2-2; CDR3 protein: ASEAGEDTGELF
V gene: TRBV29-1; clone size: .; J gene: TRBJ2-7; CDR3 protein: SVVQFPYEQY
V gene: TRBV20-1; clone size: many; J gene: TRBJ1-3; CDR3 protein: SARIENTIY
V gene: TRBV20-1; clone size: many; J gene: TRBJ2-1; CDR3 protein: SAREFGNYNEQF
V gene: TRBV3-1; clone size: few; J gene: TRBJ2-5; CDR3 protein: ASSQAVGRREAQY
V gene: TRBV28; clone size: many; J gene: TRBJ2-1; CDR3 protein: ASSLRGHNEQF
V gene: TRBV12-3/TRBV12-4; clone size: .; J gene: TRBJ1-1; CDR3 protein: ASSLEQGAGTEAF
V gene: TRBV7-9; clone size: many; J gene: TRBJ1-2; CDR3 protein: ASSLENRESYGYT
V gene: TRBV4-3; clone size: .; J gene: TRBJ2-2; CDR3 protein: ASSQDDFKRGYAGELF
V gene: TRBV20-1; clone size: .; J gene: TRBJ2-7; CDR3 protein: SARLVEYEQY
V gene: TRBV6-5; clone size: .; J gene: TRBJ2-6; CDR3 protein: ASSSPLIGSGANVLT
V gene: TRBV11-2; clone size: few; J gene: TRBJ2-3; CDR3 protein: ASSATDGGDTQY
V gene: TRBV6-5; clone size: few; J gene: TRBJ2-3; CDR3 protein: ASSYGGTDTQY
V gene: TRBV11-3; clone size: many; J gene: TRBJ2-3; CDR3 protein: ASSLRQGSIDTQY
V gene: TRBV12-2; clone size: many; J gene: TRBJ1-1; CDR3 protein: ASRFPGTPESEAF
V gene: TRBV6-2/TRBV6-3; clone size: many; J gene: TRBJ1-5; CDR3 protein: ASSYSTGAQPQH
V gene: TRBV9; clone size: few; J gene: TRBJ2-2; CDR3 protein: ASSVYDRGTGELF
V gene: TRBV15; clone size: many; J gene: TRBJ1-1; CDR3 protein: ATSGDPRGTEAF
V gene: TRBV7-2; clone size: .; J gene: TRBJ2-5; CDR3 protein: ASSPGPIKY
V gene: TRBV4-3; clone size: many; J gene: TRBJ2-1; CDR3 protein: ASSQEPSGGSRSNEQF
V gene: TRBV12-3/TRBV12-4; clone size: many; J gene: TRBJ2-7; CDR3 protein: ASSSRQPAYEQY
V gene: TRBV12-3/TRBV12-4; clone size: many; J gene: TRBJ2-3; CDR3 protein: ASRAEGPNTQY
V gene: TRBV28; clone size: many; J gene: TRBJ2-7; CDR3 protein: ASSRLEGRSYEQY
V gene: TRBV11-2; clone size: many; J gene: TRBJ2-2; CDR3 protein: ASSSDRVDTGELF
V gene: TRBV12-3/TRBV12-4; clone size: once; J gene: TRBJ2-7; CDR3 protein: ASSRQGVSCEQY
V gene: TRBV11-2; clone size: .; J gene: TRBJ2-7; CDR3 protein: ASSRAGFYEQY
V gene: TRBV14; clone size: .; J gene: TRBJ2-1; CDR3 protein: ASSLYRQASSYNEQF
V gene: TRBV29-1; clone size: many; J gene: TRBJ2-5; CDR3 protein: SVKPGEETQY
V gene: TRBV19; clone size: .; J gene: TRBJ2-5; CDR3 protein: ATPSLGRGRETQY
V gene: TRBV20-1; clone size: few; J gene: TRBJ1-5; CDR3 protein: SARTGKYQPQH